This TCR beta chain was recorded in a study of vaccination and CD4 T cells after COVID-19 (dated 2022 in TCRdb). Describing the broader study: Every convalescent patient had a positive nasal swab PCR test for SARS-CoV-2, with mild disease in nine patients and severe disease in one. In the convalescent cohort there were six males and four females, among whom were two Hispanic individuals, seven Caucasians, two Asians and one multiracial person. Participants got two doses of the Pfizer-BioNTech BNT162b2 vaccine (n=8) or two doses of the Moderna mRNA-1273 vaccine (n=2). Post-COVID blood samples were collected from convalescent patients a median of around 100 days after diagnosis, with a range of about 35 to 170 days. Post-vaccine blood samples were obtained a median of approximately 74 days after the second vaccine dose, with a range of about 12 to 241 days. For stimulating the cultures, overlapping spike peptide pools were used, derived from SARS-CoV-2 as well as from the common cold coronaviruses HCoV-NL63, HCoV-OC43 and HCoV-229E. In control cultures, a CEFX viral epitope pool was used as positive control, an HIV-1 Nef peptide pool was used as negative control, or no peptide was added. In 10 COVID-19 convalescent patients and a handful of infection-naive healthy vaccine recipients, researchers compared the spike-specific CD4+ TCR repertoire from before mRNA vaccination with the repertoire from after. Overall study results and their limits: In convalescent patients, nearly all vaccine-specific clones (304 of 307) were found to be mono-reactive for SARS-CoV-2 spike rather than cross-reactive with common cold coronaviruses. Among convalescent patients, a median roughly 90% of the SARS-CoV-2-reactive clones seen after vaccination appeared only after vaccination, which suggests priming specific to the vaccine. The study included relatively few convalescent patients and did not analyze early timepoints after natural infection. An increase in the median number of SARS-CoV-2-reactive clonotypes from approximately 23 after infection to 38 after vaccination was observed, but the change was not found to be significant.

Library construction relied on PCR. At the Johns Hopkins FTIC core, DNA from the cultured CD4+ T cells underwent TCR sequencing with the Oncomine TCR Beta short-read assay. Genomic DNA was extracted from the cultured CD4+ T cells with the QIAamp micro DNA kit. Oncomine TCR Beta libraries from cultured CD4+ T cells were pooled using unique dual indexes and sequenced on an Illumina iSeq 100. On the study's bioinformatics: Non-productive sequences were removed, and CDR3s not starting with C, not ending with F or W, or shorter than 7 amino acids were discarded. The MANAFEST web application identified antigen-specific clonotypes by comparing peptide-stimulated wells against reference wells and other culture wells. Positive clones required FDR below 0.05, an odds ratio above 5, and productive frequency above 0.1% in at least two of three replicate wells. A clonotype counted as cross-reactive if it showed significant expansion both in the SARS-CoV-2 spike wells and in at least one common cold coronavirus spike condition. CDR3 homology was assessed with Levenshtein distances (stringdist) and unrooted phylogenetic trees (ape) in R version 3.6.1. TCRdb reran the public reads through fastp at Q25 and MiXCR, keeping productive beta chains. Every entry covers one CDR3 protein and lists the most common genes and DNA from its rows. None of the V and J calls come from the authors' own analysis; TCRdb made them. Within this sample are some 20,000 distinct CDR3 sequences, with approximately 60% of them counted one time only. Clones ranked in the top ten supply about 8% of the sample.

V is pruned by 5 bases and J by 8 bases, leaving 13 bases of the junction without a gene match. Looking up the germline V gene yields CDR1 MNHNS and CDR2 SASEGT. The CDR3, from cysteine to phenylalanine, totals 15 residues. The entry retains the CDR3 DNA only, 45 bases that are in frame from base 1. In the paper's terms, the treatment or condition label means: roughly 10-day PBMC culture with coronavirus spike peptide pools or control peptides (ViraFEST assay). The ViraFEST assay was used in the study, in which antigen-specific T cells were expanded with peptide pools and expanded clonotypes were subsequently identified by TCR sequencing. Positive SARS-CoV-2 PCR tests in the convalescent patients dated from March to December 2020, before Alpha, Beta and Delta variants emerged in the United States. About 2 million PBMCs per well were cultured in IMDM with approximately 5% human AB serum and approximately 9.8 IU/ml IL-2, plus 10 ug/ml peptide pools. On days 3 and 7, half of the culture medium was replaced with fresh IL-2-containing medium. Once the cells had been in culture for about 10 days, the EasySep CD4+ T cell isolation kit was used to isolate CD4+ T cells by negative selection. PBMCs were separated from whole blood using Ficoll-Paque Plus gradient centrifugation and then either used fresh or cryopreserved at -140C. Each culture condition was generally run in triplicate wells.

This clonotype has just a few counts. Its antigen remains unidentified. Base qualities were left out, and no much larger clone turns up one base away. This TCR derives from a human donor who had recovered from COVID-19. What was sequenced was CD4+ T cells from blood, cultured in vitro. In this chain, TRBV6-1 is recombined with TRBJ1-2, and TRBD1 aligns with 8 junction nucleotides. The CDR3 protein sequence reads: CASSRMQGAGRGYTF. The base sequence is TGTGCCAGCAGTCGGATGCAGGGGGCAGGACGGGGCTACACCTTC.